This entry concerns a single T cell receptor beta chain. Its antigen is currently unknown. Repertoires were generated with immunoSEQ multiplex PCR, while TCRdb's copy carries only in-frame clones and drops some. This sample yields fewer than 25,000 clones, of which 84% are seen a single time; 2.9% belongs to the top ten. The sample comes from a study of lymphopenia after photon versus proton radiotherapy. CDR3 length: 13 residues. The V gene lost 0 bases and the J gene lost 2 bases, with 1 base spanning the gap. Germline V gene sequence: CDR1 LNHNV, CDR2 YYDKDF (reference sequence). Study-wide results and caveats: Photon-treated patients lost naive T cells and TCR diversity; proton-treated stayed stable. A bigger post-nadir fall in TCR diversity correlated inversely with survival time in deceased patients.

The chain couples TRBV15 to TRBJ2-2, with unresolved D. The specimen was peripheral blood, collected from a patient treated with photon-based radiotherapy. The receptor was isolated from a woman in her 50s with pancreatic cancer. The CDR3 nucleotides are TGTGCCACCAGCAGAGATAACACCGGGGAGCTGTTTTTT. Its translation is CATSRDNTGELFF.